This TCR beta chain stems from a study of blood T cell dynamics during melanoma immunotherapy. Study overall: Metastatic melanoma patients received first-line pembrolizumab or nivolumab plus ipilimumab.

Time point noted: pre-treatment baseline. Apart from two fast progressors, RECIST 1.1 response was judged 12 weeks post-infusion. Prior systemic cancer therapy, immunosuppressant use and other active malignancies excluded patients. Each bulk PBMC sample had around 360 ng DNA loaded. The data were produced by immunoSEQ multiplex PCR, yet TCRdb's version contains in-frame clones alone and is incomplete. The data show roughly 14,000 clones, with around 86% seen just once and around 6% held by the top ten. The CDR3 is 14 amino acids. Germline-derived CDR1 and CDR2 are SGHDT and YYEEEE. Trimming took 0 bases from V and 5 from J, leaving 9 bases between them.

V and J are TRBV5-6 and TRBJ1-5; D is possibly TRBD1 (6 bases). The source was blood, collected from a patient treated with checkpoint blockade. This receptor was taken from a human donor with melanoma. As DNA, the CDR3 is TGTGCCAGCAGCTTGGGGGCAGGGGATCAGCCCCAGCATTTT. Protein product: CASSLGAGDQPQHF.